This is a list of T cell receptor beta chains from one sample in a study of T cells in Graves' hyperthyroidism and ophthalmopathy. In TCRdb, the multiplex PCR reads were re-called with MiXCR into one record per CDR3 protein. The sample has 500,000 to 600,000 distinct CDR3 sequences, just under 20% seen once; the top ten hold about 45%. Sequencing input: blood. The receptors here all came from a middle-aged man with Graves' ophthalmopathy. The CDR3 runs from the conserved cysteine through the conserved F or W. A D gene is named only where the DNA matches it firmly. Size is omitted from some rows. Given values are once, few, many or a class for expanded clones.

d_gene	v_gene	len	j_gene	abundance	CDR3aa	CDR3nt
-	TRBV9	15	TRBJ2-2	few	CASSVVGANTGELFF	TGTGCCAGCAGCGTAGTGGGGGCCAACACCGGGGAGCTGTTTTTT
TRBD2	TRBV4-2	18	TRBJ2-7	-	CASSQDPNLAGSLYEQYF	TGTGCCAGCAGCCAAGACCCTAACTTAGCGGGGTCCCTTTACGAGCAGTACTTC
TRBD2	TRBV5-6	15	TRBJ2-1	-	CASNVLRELFGEQFF	TGTGCCAGCAACGTTCTGCGGGAGCTGTTCGGTGAGCAGTTCTTC
-	TRBV20-1	14	TRBJ2-2	-	CSAREGLVPGELFF	TGCAGTGCTAGAGAGGGGTTAGTCCCCGGGGAGCTGTTTTTT
TRBD1	TRBV2	15	TRBJ2-2	few	CASSGRGQGIGELFF	TGTGCCAGCAGTGGAAGGGGACAGGGGATCGGGGAGCTGTTTTTT
-	TRBV14	14	TRBJ1-1	-	CASSQTQRNTEAFF	TGTGCCAGCAGCCAAACTCAGAGGAACACTGAAGCTTTCTTT
-	TRBV11-2	11	TRBJ2-1	-	CASSQEDEQFF	TGTGCCAGCAGCCAAGAGGATGAGCAGTTCTTC
-	TRBV11-2	14	TRBJ2-2	-	CASSFLASTGELFF	TGTGCCAGCAGCTTTCTAGCGTCCACCGGGGAGCTGTTTTTT
-	TRBV3-1	13	TRBJ2-1	-	CASSPGTRDEQFF	TGTGCCAGCAGCCCAGGGACCCGCGATGAGCAGTTCTTC
-	TRBV6-2/TRBV6-3	14	TRBJ1-1	many	CASSYGLRVFEAFF	TGTGCCAGCAGTTACGGTCTCAGGGTATTCGAAGCTTTCTTT
TRBD2	TRBV20-1	15	TRBJ2-3	few	CSASGLAGYTDTQYF	TGCAGTGCTTCCGGACTAGCGGGGTACACAGATACGCAGTATTTT
-	TRBV11-2	16	TRBJ2-1	-	CASSLDEGGSYNEQFF	TGTGCCAGCAGCTTAGATGAAGGCGGATCCTACAATGAGCAGTTCTTC
-	TRBV28	15	TRBJ2-5	many	CASSSHRPYQETQYF	TGTGCCAGCAGTTCCCACCGACCCTACCAAGAGACCCAGTACTTC
TRBD1	TRBV6-1	15	TRBJ2-4	many	CASRLTGLAKNIQYF	TGTGCCAGCAGACTGACAGGGCTAGCCAAAAACATTCAGTACTTC
TRBD2	TRBV7-3	15	TRBJ2-7	-	CASSLSGGGNYEQYF	TGTGCCAGCAGCTTATCGGGCGGGGGGAACTACGAGCAGTACTTC
-	TRBV28	13	TRBJ2-3	many	CASSPSRVSTQYF	TGTGCCAGCAGTCCCTCCAGGGTCTCTACGCAGTATTTT
TRBD2	TRBV10-3	18	TRBJ2-1	-	CAIRSSYGTSGDLGRQFF	TGTGCCATCAGATCAAGTTACGGGACTAGCGGGGACCTAGGGAGGCAGTTCTTC
-	TRBV10-3	13	TRBJ2-3	few	CAINGGDTDTQYF	TGTGCCATCAACGGGGGAGACACAGATACGCAGTATTTT
-	TRBV7-9	15	TRBJ2-1	few	CASSYETTLINEQFF	TGTGCCAGCAGCTACGAGACTACTCTGATCAATGAGCAGTTCTTC
TRBD1	TRBV15	15	TRBJ2-7	-	CATSRSGTGVAEQYF	TGTGCCACCAGCAGATCCGGGACAGGGGTAGCCGAGCAGTACTTC